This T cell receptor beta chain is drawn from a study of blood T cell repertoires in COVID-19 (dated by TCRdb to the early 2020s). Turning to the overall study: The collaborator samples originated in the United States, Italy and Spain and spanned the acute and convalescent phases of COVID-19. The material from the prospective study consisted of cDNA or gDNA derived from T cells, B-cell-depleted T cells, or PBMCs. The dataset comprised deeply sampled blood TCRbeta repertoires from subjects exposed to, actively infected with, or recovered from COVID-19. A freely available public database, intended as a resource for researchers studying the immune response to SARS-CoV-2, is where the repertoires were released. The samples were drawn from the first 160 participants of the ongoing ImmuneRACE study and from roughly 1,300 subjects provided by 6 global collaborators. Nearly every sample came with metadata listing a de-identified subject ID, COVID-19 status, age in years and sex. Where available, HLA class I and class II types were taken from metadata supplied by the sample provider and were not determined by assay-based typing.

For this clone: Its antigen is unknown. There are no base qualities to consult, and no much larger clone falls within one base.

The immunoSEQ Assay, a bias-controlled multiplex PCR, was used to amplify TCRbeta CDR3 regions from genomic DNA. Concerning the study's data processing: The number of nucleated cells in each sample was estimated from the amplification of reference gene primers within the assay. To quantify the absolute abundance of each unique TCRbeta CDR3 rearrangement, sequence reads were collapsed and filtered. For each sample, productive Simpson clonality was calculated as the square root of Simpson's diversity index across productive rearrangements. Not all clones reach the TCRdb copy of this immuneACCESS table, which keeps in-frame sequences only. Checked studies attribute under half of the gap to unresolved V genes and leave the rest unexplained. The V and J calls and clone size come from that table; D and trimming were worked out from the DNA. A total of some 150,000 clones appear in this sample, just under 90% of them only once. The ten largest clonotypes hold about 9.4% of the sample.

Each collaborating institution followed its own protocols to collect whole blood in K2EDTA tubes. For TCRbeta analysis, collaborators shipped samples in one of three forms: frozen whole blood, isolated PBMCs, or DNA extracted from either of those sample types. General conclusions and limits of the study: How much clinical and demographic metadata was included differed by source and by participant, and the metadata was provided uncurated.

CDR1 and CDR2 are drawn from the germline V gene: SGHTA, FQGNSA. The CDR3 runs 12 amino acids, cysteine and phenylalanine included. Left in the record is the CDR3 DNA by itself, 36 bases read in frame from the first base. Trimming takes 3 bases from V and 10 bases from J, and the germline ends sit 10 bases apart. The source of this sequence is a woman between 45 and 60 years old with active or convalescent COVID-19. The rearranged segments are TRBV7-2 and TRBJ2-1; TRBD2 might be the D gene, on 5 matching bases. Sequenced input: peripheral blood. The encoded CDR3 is CASSFGEGEQFF. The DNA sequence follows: TGTGCCAGCAGCTTCGGAGAGGGAGAGCAGTTCTTC.